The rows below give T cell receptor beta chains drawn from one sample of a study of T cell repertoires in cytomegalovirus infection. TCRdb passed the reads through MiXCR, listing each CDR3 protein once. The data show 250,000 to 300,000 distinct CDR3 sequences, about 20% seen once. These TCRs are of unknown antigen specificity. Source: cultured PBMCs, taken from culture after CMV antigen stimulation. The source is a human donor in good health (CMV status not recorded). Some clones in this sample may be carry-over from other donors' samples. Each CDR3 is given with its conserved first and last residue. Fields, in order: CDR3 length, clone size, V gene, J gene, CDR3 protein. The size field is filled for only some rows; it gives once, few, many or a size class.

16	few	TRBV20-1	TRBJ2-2	CSVGSAGPLLTGELFF
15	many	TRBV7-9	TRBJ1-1	CASSKYSPVEPEAFF
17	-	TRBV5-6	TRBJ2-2	CASSFGNAGTNTGELFF
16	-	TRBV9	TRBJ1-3	CASSVVSGGPGNTIYF
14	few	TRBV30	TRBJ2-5	CAWSSLAGGETQYF
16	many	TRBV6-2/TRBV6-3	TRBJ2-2	CASILSGLVDTGELFF
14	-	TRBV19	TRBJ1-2	CASSTGAESYGYTF
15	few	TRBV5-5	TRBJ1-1	CASSSLGTGVTEAFF
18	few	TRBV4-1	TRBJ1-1	CASSQEPAVADLNTEAFF
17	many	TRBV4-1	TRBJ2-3	CASSQTPGLAGADTQYF
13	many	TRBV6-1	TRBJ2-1	CASSETGYNEQFF
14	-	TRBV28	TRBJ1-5	CASSRAGGTQPQHF
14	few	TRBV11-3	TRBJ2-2	CASGGSSRTGELFF
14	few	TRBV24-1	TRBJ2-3	CATSDLLASDTQYF
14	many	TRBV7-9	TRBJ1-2	CASSLDGSNYGYTF
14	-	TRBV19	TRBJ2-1	CASSIARLDNEQFF
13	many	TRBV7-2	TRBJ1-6	CASSLSGDSPLHF
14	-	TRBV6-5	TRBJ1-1	CASRDNTGNTEAFF
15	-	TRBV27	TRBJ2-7	CASSPRLSRNYEQYF
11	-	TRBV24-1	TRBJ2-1	CATRGGREQFF
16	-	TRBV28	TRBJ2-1	CASRITGTGGHNEQFF
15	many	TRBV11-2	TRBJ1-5	CASSLVAGDNQPQHF
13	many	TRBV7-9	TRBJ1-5	CASSLGGGQPQHF